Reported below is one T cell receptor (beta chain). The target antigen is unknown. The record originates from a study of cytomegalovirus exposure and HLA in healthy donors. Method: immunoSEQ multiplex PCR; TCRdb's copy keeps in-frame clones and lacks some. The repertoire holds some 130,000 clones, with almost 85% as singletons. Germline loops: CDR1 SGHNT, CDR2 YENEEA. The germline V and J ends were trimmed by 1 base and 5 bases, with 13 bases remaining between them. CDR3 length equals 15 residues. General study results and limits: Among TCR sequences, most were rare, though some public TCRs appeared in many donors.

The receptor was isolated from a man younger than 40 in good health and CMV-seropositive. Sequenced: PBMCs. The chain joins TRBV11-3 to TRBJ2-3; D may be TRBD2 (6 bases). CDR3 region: CASSLGGVYEDTQYF. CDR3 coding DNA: TGTGCCAGCAGCTTAGGGGGGGTGTATGAAGATACGCAGTATTTT.